These 25 T cell receptor beta chains originate from one sample sequenced in a study of early T cells in non-severe SARS-CoV-2 infection. From the 5' RACE reads, TCRdb called clonotypes with MiXCR, one entry per CDR3 protein. The data show 55,000 to 70,000 distinct CDR3 sequences, roughly 5% seen once. The sequenced sample was whole blood. Source of these receptors: an adult who was a healthcare worker with PCR-confirmed SARS-CoV-2 infection or an uninfected control (not recorded which).

This clonotype was detected many times. The genes are TRBV15 and TRBJ1-1, with 7 nucleotides matching TRBD1. Germline lookup yields CDR1 LNHNV and CDR2 YYDKDF (reference sequence). The junction had 8 bases not matched to a gene; V was cut back by 6 bases and J by 4 bases. The CDR3 consists of 14 residues. The CDR3 sequence is CATSPLAGGTEAFF. In nucleotides, the CDR3 is TGTGCCACCAGTCCTCTAGCAGGGGGCACTGAAGCTTTCTTT.

This chain connects TRBV10-3 to TRBJ2-3; D call uncertain. CDR3 length equals 15 residues. V was pared by 8 bases and J by 6 bases, with 21 bases between. The V gene's germline CDR1 is ENHRY and CDR2 SYGVKD. The CDR3, as DNA: TGTGCCATCCAAGAACAAGTTTTCCCTGGGGATACGCAGTATTTT. Translating gives CAIQEQVFPGDTQYF.

The table lists this clonotype with many counts. The gene calls are TRBV7-8 and TRBJ2-7; 12 nucleotides align to TRBD2. Germline-derived CDR1 and CDR2 are SGHVS and FQNEAQ. This CDR3 has 17 residues. V lost 6 bases, J lost 0 bases, and 9 bases stayed unmatched. CDR3 nucleotides: TGTGCCAGCAGTTCTACGCTAGCGGGAGGGATCTCCTACGAGCAGTACTTC. Its protein is CASSSTLAGGISYEQYF.

Only a few counts were recorded for this clonotype. The chain is built from TRBV20-1 and TRBJ1-3; the D gene is possibly TRBD1 (6 bases). The CDR3 has 14 residues. Germline CDR1 is DFQATT and CDR2 is SNEGSKA (reference sequence). The CDR3 reads CGANRDDYGNTIYF. CDR3 DNA: TGCGGCGCCAACAGGGATGATTATGGAAACACCATATATTTT.

This clonotype was counted ten times or more. This chain links TRBV6-5 with TRBJ2-1, with D possibly matching TRBD2 (6 bases). Germline CDR1 and CDR2: MNHEY and SVGAGI. V was pared by 5 bases and J by 2 bases, with 13 bases between. CDR3 length: 15 amino acids. The DNA for the CDR3 is TGTGCCAGCAGTCCGGGCGGGACGACCTACAATGAGCAGTTCTTC. Amino acids: CASSPGGTTYNEQFF.

This clonotype was observed at least ten times. The chain carries TRBV10-1 and TRBJ1-2; D unresolved. Looked up from germline, CDR1 is WNHNN and CDR2 is SYGVQD (reference sequence). Trimming took 3 bases from V and 6 from J, leaving 11 bases between them. The CDR3 has 13 residues. CDR3 sequence (DNA): TGCGCCAGCAGTGACCGAGGTTATGATGGCTACACCTTC. This gives the protein CASSDRGYDGYTF.

This clonotype was counted a few times. The V call is TRBV14, the J call TRBJ1-2, with D hard to call. Germline V gene data show CDR1 as SGHDN and CDR2 as FVKESK. This CDR3 spans 12 amino acids. With 1 base removed from V and 4 bases from J, the gap between germline ends came to 4 bases. The CDR3, as DNA: TGTGCCAGCAGCCAAGCCGGCTATGGCTACACCTTC. This codes for CASSQAGYGYTF.

This clonotype has ten or more counts. J is TRBJ2-2 and V is TRBV19; no definite D call. CDR1 and CDR2 (germline): LNHDA, SQIVND (reference sequence). Trimming cost V 6 bases and J 0 bases, with 5 bases left between them. This CDR3 spans 13 amino acids. The CDR3 here is CASRQANTGELFF. Here the CDR3 DNA reads TGTGCCAGTAGGCAGGCGAACACCGGGGAGCTGTTTTTT.

This clonotype was detected many times. The chain carries TRBV27 and TRBJ2-4, with a weak D call TRBD2 (5 bases). The CDR3 covers 17 residues. Per germline, CDR1 MNHEY and CDR2 SMNVEV (reference sequence). V dropped 2 bases and J dropped 0 bases, with 14 bases sitting between them. CDR3 nucleotide sequence: TGTGCCAGCAGTTTAAAGACTACCGCTCTAGCCAAAAACATTCAGTACTTC. Amino acids: CASSLKTTALAKNIQYF.

This clonotype came up a few times. V and J are TRBV21-1 and TRBJ2-7; TRBD1 is the table's D call, not checked against the DNA. TRBV21-1 is classified as a pseudogene. CDR3 length: 17 amino acids. CDR3 sequence (DNA): TGTGCCAGCAGCACAGCCTCCCAGGGGGCCCACACTTACGAGCAGTACTTC. Amino acid sequence: CASSTASQGAHTYEQYF.

This clonotype was observed a few times. The rearrangement links TRBV10-3 to TRBJ1-1, with D hard to call. The V gene lost 9 bases and the J gene lost 1 base, with 12 bases spanning the gap. CDR3 length: 13 residues. Germline loops: CDR1 ENHRY, CDR2 SYGVKD. The CDR3 bases are TGTGCCATAAGCCCCCCCGGGAACACTGAAGCTTTCTTT. As protein: CAISPPGNTEAFF.

This clonotype appeared many times. The CDR3 protein is CAISDKNPYEQYF. Written as DNA, the CDR3 is TGTGCCATCAGTGATAAGAACCCCTACGAGCAGTACTTC. J is TRBJ2-7 and V is TRBV10-3; D is unresolved. Germline lookup yields CDR1 ENHRY and CDR2 SYGVKD. This CDR3 contains 13 residues. Deletions cut 3 bases from V and 2 bases from J, with 8 bases between.

This clonotype has ten or more counts. The chain couples TRBV27 to TRBJ2-1; TRBD2 might be the D (6 bases). Per germline, CDR1 MNHEY and CDR2 SMNVEV (reference sequence). The CDR3 has 15 amino acids. The V and J ends lost 1 base and 4 bases respectively, with 11 bases between them. DNA for the CDR3: TGTGCCAGCAGTTTATATATAGCGGAATACAATGAGCAGTTCTTC. It encodes CASSLYIAEYNEQFF.

The chain has TRBV20-1 and TRBJ2-7; possibly TRBD2 for D (7 bases). V lost 2 bases, J lost 6 bases, and 11 bases lay in between. Germline V lookup: CDR1 DFQATT, CDR2 SNEGSKA (reference sequence). The CDR3 runs to 12 residues. The CDR3, as DNA: TGCAGTGCTAGATCGGGGGGCGGCGAGCAGTACTTC. Residues: CSARSGGGEQYF.

This clonotype was counted many times. The rearrangement links TRBV6-2 or TRBV6-3 to TRBJ1-2; maybe TRBD1 (6 bases). The CDR3 loop spans 15 amino acids. Germline CDR1 is MNHEY and CDR2 is SVGEGT. Trimming pared 6 bases from V and 0 bases from J, leaving 14 bases between. CDR3 sequence reads: CASRDGTRTNYGYTF. Written as DNA, the CDR3 is TGTGCCAGCAGAGACGGGACACGTACTAACTATGGCTACACCTTC.

This clonotype was seen repeatedly, ten times or more. The genes are TRBV29-1 and TRBJ1-1; D gene uncertain. CDR3 length equals 14 residues. Germline V gene lookup returns CDR1 SQVTM and CDR2 ANQGSEA. Trimming left V 0 bases short and J 5 bases short, with 13 bases between. The chain's CDR3 is CSVEDYGVGTEAFF. DNA for the CDR3: TGCAGCGTTGAAGACTACGGGGTAGGGACTGAAGCTTTCTTT.

The V call is TRBV7-9, the J call TRBJ2-3; 9 bases line up with TRBD1. The V and J ends lost 5 bases and 1 base, in that order; junction bases with no gene match: 4. The germline CDR1 and CDR2 sequences are SEHNR and FQNEAQ (reference sequence). The CDR3 is 15 amino acids. The CDR3 region has the DNA TGTGCCAGCAGCATCCGGACAGGGGGCACAGATACGCAGTATTTT. This encodes CASSIRTGGTDTQYF.

This clonotype was detected ten times or more. The rearrangement uses TRBV12-3 or TRBV12-4 and TRBJ2-7; TRBD2 matches 7 bases. This CDR3 has 14 amino acids. Unmatched junction bases numbered 12, after V lost 7 bases and J lost 6 bases. CDR3 sequence: CASTISSRGSEQYF. CDR3 DNA: TGTGCCAGCACTATATCGTCGCGGGGGAGCGAGCAGTACTTC.

The chain carries TRBV19 and TRBJ2-7; a weak D match, TRBD2 (5 bases). Deletions cut 5 bases from V and 6 bases from J, with 17 bases between. The CDR3 is 14 residues long. Germline assignment: CDR1 LNHDA and CDR2 SQIVND (reference sequence). For the CDR3, the DNA is TGTGCCAGTAGTGAAGAGAACCGCGAGGGCGAGCAGTACTTC. Its translation: CASSEENREGEQYF.

This clonotype showed up many times. The V call is TRBV20-1, the J call TRBJ2-7; D is undetermined. Trimming shortened V by 4 bases and J by 1 base, and 8 bases separated the two germline ends. The CDR3 consists of 12 residues. Germline CDR1 is DFQATT and CDR2 is SNEGSKA (reference sequence). The CDR3 region is CSAKDGSYEQYF. In nucleotides, the CDR3 is TGCAGTGCTAAGGATGGGTCCTACGAGCAGTACTTC.

This clonotype has just a few counts. The V and J genes are TRBV7-9 and TRBJ2-2; no clear D. Germline assignment: CDR1 SEHNR and CDR2 FQNEAQ (reference sequence). This CDR3 region has 13 residues. Trimming left V 5 bases short and J 10 bases short, with 14 bases between. CDR3 residues: CASSPAAWMELFF. The CDR3 bases are TGTGCCAGCAGCCCCGCAGCCTGGATGGAGCTGTTTTTT.

This clonotype was seen many times. This chain links TRBV12-3 or TRBV12-4 with TRBJ2-7; 9 bases align to TRBD1. With 6 bases clipped from V and 0 bases from J, the junction kept 3 bases outside the gene matches. This CDR3 is built from 14 residues. The CDR3 coding sequence is TGTGCCAGCAGCCACAGGGGGCGCTCCTACGAGCAGTACTTC. This encodes CASSHRGRSYEQYF.

J is TRBJ1-5 and V is TRBV15; D is undetermined. Germline CDR1 is LNHNV and CDR2 is YYDKDF (reference sequence). The CDR3 is 14 residues long. Deletions cut 0 bases from V and 0 bases from J, with 3 bases between. CDR3 region: CATSRDYSNQPQHF. In nucleotides, the CDR3 is TGTGCCACCAGCAGAGATTATAGCAATCAGCCCCAGCATTTT. Using reference TRBV15 and TRBJ1-5 for the parts outside the CDR3, the full variable domain is DAMVIQNPRYQVTQFGKPVTLSCSQTLNHNVMYWYQQKSSQAPKLLFHYYDKDFNNEADTPDNFQSRRPNTSFCFLDIRSPGLGDTAMYLCATSRDYSNQPQHFGDGTRLSIL.

The CDR3 DNA is TGTGCCAGCAGTGGTCCTCGGGGAGAAGCTTTCTTT. As protein: CASSGPRGEAFF. The chain combines TRBV9 with TRBJ1-1; D is uncertain. Germline V gives CDR1 SGDLS, CDR2 YYNGEE. The CDR3 is made up of 12 amino acids. V was trimmed by 5 bases and J by 8 bases, leaving 13 bases between them.

This clonotype was counted ten times or more. The V and J genes are TRBV20-1 and TRBJ2-3; 13 positions match TRBD2. Germline V gene data show CDR1 as DFQATT and CDR2 as SNEGSKA (reference sequence). This CDR3 spans 18 amino acids. Trimming at V came to 0 bases and at J to 3 bases, leaving 9 bases not matched to a gene. The CDR3 nucleotides read TGCAGTGCTAGAGATCGCCAAACTAGCGGGAGGGTGACAGATACGCAGTATTTT. This sequence encodes CSARDRQTSGRVTDTQYF.